This T cell receptor (beta chain) comes out of a study of T-cell memory formation after mild COVID-19. TCRdb reanalysed the 5' RACE reads using MiXCR and keeps one entry per CDR3 protein. The sample lists hundreds of thousands of distinct CDR3 sequences; around a sixth were seen once. Sequenced input: PBMCs or a T cell subset sorted from them (not recorded which). This TCR came from an adult woman who had mild COVID-19 (a few samples of this study predate the infection). Cell type and time point are not known.

CDR3 amino acids: CASSLSTGNGELFF. For the CDR3, the DNA is TGTGCCAGCAGCCTTTCAACGGGAAACGGGGAGCTGTTTTTT. J is TRBJ2-2 and V is TRBV7-3, with a tentative D call TRBD2 (5 bases). V lost 5 bases to trimming and J lost 7 bases, with 14 bases between them. Per the germline V gene, CDR1 is SGHTA and CDR2 is FQGTGA. The CDR3 loop spans 14 amino acids. Based on the CDR3 plus reference TRBV7-3 and TRBJ2-2, the full variable domain is GAGVSQTPSNKVTEKGKYVELRCDPISGHTALYWYRQSLGQGPEFLIYFQGTGAADDSGLPNDRFFAVRPEGSVSTLKIQRTERGDSAVYLCASSLSTGNGELFFGEGSRLTVL.